One sample yielded the 3 T cell receptor beta chains listed below, sequenced in a study of blood T cells in healthy people across ages. With a J-beta primer mix and a sample-barcoded 5' primer, a second PCR ran about 7 to 12 cycles. Each CDR3 protein is one row after TCRdb ran MiXCR on the 5' RACE reads. This sample has about 1.6 million distinct CDR3 sequences, with about 32% found just once. The sample taken for sequencing was blood. All receptors come from a woman aged 30 to 39 in good health.

This chain joins TRBV4-2 and TRBJ2-2; 7 nucleotides agree with TRBD1. Germline V gene lookup returns CDR1 LGHNA and CDR2 YNFKEQ. The V and J ends lost 0 bases and 4 bases, in that order; junction bases with no gene match: 5. The CDR3 runs to 16 residues. CDR3 amino acids: CASSQETGQLTGELFF. The CDR3 DNA is TGTGCCAGCAGCCAAGAGACAGGGCAACTCACCGGGGAGCTGTTTTTT.

This chain uses TRBV7-2 with TRBJ1-2; possible D gene TRBD1, 6 bases. The length of the CDR3 is 13 residues. Trimming stripped 5 bases from V and 8 bases from J, with 15 bases between. Germline values: CDR1 SGHTA, CDR2 FQGNSA. The CDR3 loop is CASSTRTDRGYTF. CDR3 nucleotides: TGTGCCAGCAGCACACGGACAGATCGAGGCTACACCTTC.

This clonotype was observed a handful of times. J is TRBJ1-1 and V is TRBV7-2; possible D gene TRBD1, 5 bases. The CDR3 runs to 15 residues. In germline, CDR1 is SGHTA, CDR2 FQGNSA. Trimming pared 4 bases from V and 9 bases from J, leaving 21 bases between. For the CDR3, the DNA is TGTGCCAGCAGCTCCGGGTCGGGGCAGGGTGTTAAAGCTTTCTTT. Translating it yields CASSSGSGQGVKAFF. Supplemented by reference TRBV7-2 and TRBJ1-1, the full variable domain reads GAGVSQSPSNKVTEKGKDVELRCDPISGHTALYWYRQSLGQGLEFLIYFQGNSAPDKSGLPSDRFSAERTGGSVSTLTIQRTQQEDSAVYLCASSSGSGQGVKAFFGQGTRLTVV.